Below are 10 T cell receptor beta chains sequenced from a single sample in a study of T cells in Graves' hyperthyroidism and ophthalmopathy. RNA transcripts gave rise to amplified TCR beta CDR3 regions. In the first-round RT-PCR of the TCR CDR3, the HTBI primer set was used. Via MiXCR, TCRdb re-called the multiplex PCR reads, giving one row per CDR3 protein. The sample records over 700,000 distinct CDR3 sequences, 35% to 40% being singletons. The sequenced material came from blood. These receptors were collected from a man in his late teens or twenties with Graves' hyperthyroidism.

The chain employs TRBV12-3 or TRBV12-4 and TRBJ1-1; the D gene is possibly TRBD1 (5 bases). CDR3 length: 14 residues. Deletions cut 4 bases from V and 3 bases from J, with 12 bases between. CDR3 region: CASSYRGGYTEAFF. CDR3 nucleotides: TGTGCCAGCAGTTATCGGGGCGGGTACACTGAAGCTTTCTTT.

V is TRBV5-1 and J is TRBJ2-7; 8 bases agree with TRBD1. The CDR3 is 15 amino acids. The V and J ends lost 0 bases and 4 bases, in that order; junction bases with no gene match: 6. Germline V gene lookup returns CDR1 SGHRS and CDR2 YFSETQ. CDR3 in DNA: TGCGCCAGCAGCTTGGGGACAGGGAATTTGTACGAGCAGTACTTC. It specifies CASSLGTGNLYEQYF. The complete variable domain, with remaining parts taken from reference TRBV5-1 and TRBJ2-7, reads KAGVTQTPRYLIKTRGQQVTLSCSPISGHRSVSWYQQTPGQGLQFLFEYFSETQRNKGNFPGRFSGRQFSNSRSEMNVSTLELGDSALYLCASSLGTGNLYEQYFGPGTRLTVT.

This chain joins TRBV7-6 and TRBJ2-2; D remains unclear. Trimming shortened V by 8 bases and J by 4 bases, and 11 bases separated the two germline ends. This CDR3 contains 13 residues. Germline V gives CDR1 SGHVS, CDR2 FNYEAQ. CDR3 region: CASGWTPTGELFF. DNA of the CDR3: TGTGCCAGCGGATGGACCCCCACCGGGGAGCTGTTTTTT.

The table lists this clonotype with a count of one. Since the CDR3 does not end with the conserved phenylalanine or tryptophan, this likely comes from a read error. The limits of the CDR3 on the DNA are not certain, so only TCRdb's listed CDR3 is given. The CDR3 spells CAISESAPS. V gene TRBV10-3 combines with J gene TRBJ1-6; the table's D gene call, TRBD1, was not cross checked with the DNA. The CDR3 length is 9 residues, termini included. Germline CDR1 is ENHRY and CDR2 is SYGVKD.

Here the CDR3 reads CASRTGQGDLYGYTF. The CDR3 DNA is TGTGCCAGTAGGACCGGACAGGGAGACCTCTATGGCTACACCTTC. The chain employs TRBV19 and TRBJ1-2; 8 positions match TRBD1. Germline CDR1 and CDR2: LNHDA and SQIVND (reference sequence). V trimming: 6 bases; J trimming: 4 bases; junction bases outside the gene matches: 10. The CDR3 is 15 amino acids.

The chain joins TRBV5-1 to TRBJ1-2; no clear D. Germline V gene lookup returns CDR1 SGHRS and CDR2 YFSETQ. The CDR3 is 15 amino acids. Trimming took 3 bases from V and 0 from J, leaving 12 bases between them. DNA of the CDR3: TGCGCCAGCAGCTGGGGAGGCTCATCTAACTATGGCTACACCTTC. It yields the protein CASSWGGSSNYGYTF.

This clonotype was recorded at least ten times. This sequence joins TRBV7-2 and TRBJ1-1; TRBD1 might be the D (6 bases). Germline-derived CDR1 and CDR2 are SGHTA and FQGNSA. The length of the CDR3 is 12 residues. Trimming pared 4 bases from V and 12 bases from J, leaving 15 bases between. CDR3 sequence (DNA): TGTGCCAGCAGCTCGGAAACAGGGAAAACTTTCTTT. Protein: CASSSETGKTFF.

The chain has TRBV10-2 and TRBJ1-5; no firm D call. The V end lost 6 bases, the J end lost 3 bases, and 15 bases lay between the germline ends. Germline CDR1 reads WSHSY; CDR2 reads SAAADI. The CDR3 consists of 15 residues. The DNA for the CDR3 is TGCGCCAGCAGCCAGCGACGGATCCACAATCAGCCCCAGCATTTT. Amino acid sequence: CASSQRRIHNQPQHF.

At least ten counts were recorded for this clonotype. The chain carries TRBV2 and TRBJ1-1; no clear D gene. The germline gives CDR1 SNHLY, CDR2 FYNNEI. The CDR3 loop spans 14 amino acids. Trimming stripped 5 bases from V and 4 bases from J, with 14 bases between. The CDR3 spells CASSYADWGTEAFF. The CDR3 DNA is TGTGCCAGCAGTTACGCTGACTGGGGCACTGAAGCTTTCTTT. Using reference TRBV2 and TRBJ1-1 for the parts outside the CDR3, the full variable domain is EPEVTQTPSHQVTQMGQEVILRCVPISNHLYFYWYRQILGQKVEFLVSFYNNEISEKSEIFDDQFSVERPDGSNFTLKIRSTKLEDSAMYFCASSYADWGTEAFFGQGTRLTVV.

With respect to this clonotype: At one of its ends the junction is not consistent with the germline gene, which may arise from a read error. This chain uses TRBV7-4 with TRBJ2-7; 7 bases align to TRBD1. This CDR3 spans 15 amino acids. Germline-derived CDR1 and CDR2 are SGHVT and SQSDAQ. The chain's CDR3 is CASSVTGPYSYEQYF. The DNA of the CDR3 is TGCGCTAGCAGCGTGACAGGGCCATACTCCTACGAGCAGTACTTC.